This TCR beta chain was captured by sequencing in a study of shared clonotypes between healthy human individuals. Study-wide findings and caveats: Genetic and exposure-history diversity was limited by the few donors.

Libraries were prepared by immunoSEQ multiplex PCR; TCRdb keeps only in-frame clonotypes and omits some of them. Of 530,000 or so clones listed, about 80% are singletons. None of the donors, who were healthy HIV-negative adults, had recently had acute infections or vaccinations. Comments on this clone: Its antigen is unidentified.

Per germline, CDR1 MDHEN and CDR2 SYDVKM. The CDR3 is made up of 14 amino acids. V lost 6 bases, J lost 0 bases, and 10 bases lay in between. The clonotype originates from a woman in her thirties or forties in good health. Some clones in this sample may be carry-over from other donors' samples. J is TRBJ2-3 and V is TRBV28; D call uncertain. The material sequenced was PBMCs. Written as DNA, the CDR3 is TGTGCCAGCAGCCGGATAGATAGCACAGATACGCAGTATTTT. Translating gives CASSRIDSTDTQYF.